Here is one TCR beta chain with its context. The sample carries other DNA sequences with the same CDR3. Assay used: immunoSEQ multiplex PCR; TCRdb lists only in-frame clones, some missing. The data contain about 170,000 clones, under 90% of them seen just once; the ten biggest clones take up around 12%. Cohorts were based on clinical histories the participants reported. This sample is drawn from a study of blood T cell repertoires in COVID-19. Study-level background: COVID-19 samples, acute and convalescent, were from the United States, Italy and Spain.

The sequence was collected from a man aged 50 to 59 who had recovered from COVID-19. The sequenced material came from PBMCs or T cells enriched from blood (not recorded which).

The CDR3 DNA reads TGTGCCAGCAGTGCACAGGGAAACACTGAAGCTTTCTTT. Translation gives CASSAQGNTEAFF. The V call is TRBV6-4, the J call TRBJ1-1, with D tentatively TRBD1 (6 bases). The germline V and J ends were trimmed by 4 bases and 2 bases, with 8 bases remaining between them. Germline V CDR1 and CDR2: MRHNA, SNTAGT. This CDR3 has 13 residues.